The clone carrying this T cell receptor beta chain occurred a few times. No antigen is known for it. In terms of origin and age, donors were healthy Caucasian individuals from Russia aged about 6 to 90. A J-beta primer mix and a sample-barcoded 5' primer were used in a second PCR of about 7 to 12 cycles. TCRdb reprocessed the 5' RACE reads with MiXCR, giving one entry per CDR3 protein. Of about 2 million distinct CDR3 sequences in the sample, about 50% are singletons; the top ten hold around 2.1%. These data come from a study of blood T cells in healthy people across ages. General study findings and limits: Naive and antigen-experienced cells could not be conclusively compared, given unsorted PBMCs. Both naive CD4+ cell counts and diversity were greater in long-lived donors than in aged donors. There was no known CMV status for donors, so expanded clonotype changes were possibly confounded.

Losses at the gene ends were 8 bases for V and 3 bases for J; bases not matched to a gene: 14. The CDR3 consists of 16 residues. Germline-derived CDR1 and CDR2 are SNHLY and FYNNEI. The receptor was isolated from a woman between 40 and 55 years old in good health. Sequencing used blood. V is TRBV2 and J is TRBJ2-3; 7 bases align to TRBD2. In nucleotides, the CDR3 is TGTGCCAGCTTAGTCCGGACTGGGGGAGGGACAGATACGCAGTATTTT. The encoded protein is CASLVRTGGGTDTQYF.